The sample holds a few counts of the clone carrying this TCR beta chain. Its ends do not fully match the called genes, so a read error is possible. TCRdb keeps only in-frame clones here, not all; method: immunoSEQ multiplex PCR. The profile shows around 200,000 clones, around 83% of them singletons. These data originate in a study of blood T cell repertoires in COVID-19. CDR3 size: 14 residues. CDR1 and CDR2 from the germline V gene are SSHAT and FNYEAQ (reference sequence). This receptor was identified in a man aged 50-60 years with active or convalescent COVID-19. Sequenced: peripheral blood. V gene TRBV7-7 combines with J gene TRBJ2-5; weak D call: TRBD1 (6 bases). The CDR3 spells CASSLVGARGTQYF. As DNA, the CDR3 is TGTGCTAGCAGCTTAGTGGGGGCCAGGGGGACCCAGTACTTC.